The next 5 T cell receptor beta chains were all read from a single sample in a study of cytomegalovirus exposure and HLA in healthy donors. The PCR contained 60 Vbeta and 13 Jbeta primers. Produced via immunoSEQ multiplex PCR; TCRdb's table is partial and in-frame only. The table records about 170,000 clones, around 85% of them present only once. The sample was PBMCs. The source of these receptors is a male donor in good health and CMV-seronegative.

This chain connects TRBV11-2 to TRBJ2-7, with D perhaps TRBD1 (5 bases). V was trimmed by 1 base and J by 5 bases, leaving 15 bases between them. The CDR3 totals 15 residues. The V gene's germline CDR1 is SGHAT and CDR2 FQNNGV. CDR3 nucleotide sequence: TGTGCCAGCAGCTTAGTGTTTCAGGGTTTCCACGAGCAGTACTTC. Protein: CASSLVFQGFHEQYF. Drawing the rest from reference TRBV11-2 and TRBJ2-7, the complete variable domain is EAGVAQSPRYKIIEKRQSVAFWCNPISGHATLYWYQQILGQGPKLLIQFQNNGVVDDSQLPKDRFSAERLKGVDSTLKIQPAKLEDSAVYLCASSLVFQGFHEQYFGPGTRLTVT.

The chain recombines TRBV27 with TRBJ1-1; D remains ambiguous. Germline V gene lookup returns CDR1 MNHEY and CDR2 SMNVEV (reference sequence). The V and J ends lost 5 bases and 0 bases respectively, with 7 bases between them. This CDR3 spans 13 amino acids. The CDR3 sequence is CASSVVLNTEAFF. CDR3 in DNA: TGTGCCAGCAGTGTTGTCTTGAACACTGAAGCTTTCTTT.

This rearrangement joins TRBV7-7 to TRBJ2-3; 7 positions match TRBD2. The V gene's germline CDR1 is SSHAT and CDR2 FNYEAQ (reference sequence). V shed 1 base, J shed 5 bases, and the junction held 3 bases outside the gene matches. This CDR3 has 14 amino acids. The CDR3 nucleotides read TGTGCCAGCAGCTTAGGAGGCGGGGGAGATACGCAGTATTTT. Translating gives CASSLGGGGDTQYF.

V is TRBV7-9 and J is TRBJ2-7; no clear D gene. V was clipped by 3 bases and J by 6 bases, with 6 bases between them. The germline V gene has CDR1 SEHNR and CDR2 FQNEAQ (reference sequence). CDR3 length equals 11 residues. The CDR3 nucleotides are TGTGCCAGCAGCTTCCGTATCGAGCAGTACTTC. It codes for CASSFRIEQYF.

The V and J genes are TRBV11-2 and TRBJ1-4; the D is unclear. CDR3 length: 18 amino acids. Germline CDR1 is SGHAT and CDR2 is FQNNGV. V was shortened by 5 bases and J by 0 bases, with 19 bases between the two germline ends. The CDR3 sequence: CASSLNRDLLATNEKLFF. The CDR3 coding sequence is TGTGCCAGCAGCCTCAACAGAGATCTACTAGCAACTAATGAAAAACTGTTTTTT.